This T cell receptor (beta chain) was recovered during a study of Ad26.COV2.S vaccination and SARS-CoV-2 variants. Using immunoSEQ multiplex PCR, the repertoire was profiled, and TCRdb retains in-frame clones only, with some absent. The sample lists some 300,000 clones; roughly 86% were seen once. Of note for this clone: Its target is not known.

Study-level results: Spike-specific TCR breadth was greater in vaccine than placebo recipients. Researchers cautioned that TCR breadth and depth analyses may have underestimated total T cell responses.

This CDR3 region has 17 residues. Germline V gives CDR1 GTSNPN, CDR2 SVGIG (reference sequence). Deletions cut 0 bases from V and 2 bases from J, with 17 bases between. The treatment denotes: roughly 18 received Ad26.COV2.S at low or high dose, single or two shots; about 5 received placebo; per-sample allocation not given. Specimen acquisition occurred on day 63 following the initial vaccine or placebo injection. The chain combines TRBV30 with TRBJ1-5; D unclear. This clonotype originated in a person between 18 and 65 years old who received the Ad26.COV2.S COVID-19 vaccine or a placebo. The sequenced sample was peripheral blood, obtained in a trial of Ad26.COV2.S vaccine versus placebo. CDR3 in amino acids: CAWSVSGNLLGNQPQHF. In nucleotides, the CDR3 is TGTGCCTGGAGTGTGTCCGGCAATCTCTTGGGCAATCAGCCCCAGCATTTT.